The clone carrying this TCR beta chain is termed medium-sized (0.01 to 0.1%). The antigen remains unidentified. Treatment: randomized to nivolumab then ipilimumab (arm A) or the reverse (arm B). No patient had prior DNA-damaging chemotherapy. Repertoires were generated with immunoSEQ multiplex PCR, while TCRdb's copy carries only in-frame clones and drops some. Found here are 6,200 or so clones, about a fifth of them singletons; the top ten hold roughly a sixth. These data belong to a study of sequential checkpoint blockade in melanoma. In the study overall: First-line arms were nivolumab then ipilimumab, or the reverse, randomized 1:1. About 90 pretreatment tumor DNA samples were TCRβ immunosequenced.

Findings and caveats of the study: In arm A, pretreatment tumor clonality was associated with response.

The sequences come from tumor tissue (inferred from file names), collected from a patient given nivolumab and ipilimumab in sequence. The clonotype comes from a human donor with melanoma.

The CDR3 DNA reads TGCGCCAGCAGCCAAGCAGCGGGGGACCCATCGCAGTATTTT. The encoded protein is CASSQAAGDPSQYF. J is TRBJ2-3 and V is TRBV4-1, with TRBD2 matching 8 bases. With 1 base clipped from V and 10 bases from J, the junction kept 7 bases outside the gene matches. Germline CDR1 reads MGHRA; CDR2 reads YSYEKL. The CDR3 is 14 amino acids.